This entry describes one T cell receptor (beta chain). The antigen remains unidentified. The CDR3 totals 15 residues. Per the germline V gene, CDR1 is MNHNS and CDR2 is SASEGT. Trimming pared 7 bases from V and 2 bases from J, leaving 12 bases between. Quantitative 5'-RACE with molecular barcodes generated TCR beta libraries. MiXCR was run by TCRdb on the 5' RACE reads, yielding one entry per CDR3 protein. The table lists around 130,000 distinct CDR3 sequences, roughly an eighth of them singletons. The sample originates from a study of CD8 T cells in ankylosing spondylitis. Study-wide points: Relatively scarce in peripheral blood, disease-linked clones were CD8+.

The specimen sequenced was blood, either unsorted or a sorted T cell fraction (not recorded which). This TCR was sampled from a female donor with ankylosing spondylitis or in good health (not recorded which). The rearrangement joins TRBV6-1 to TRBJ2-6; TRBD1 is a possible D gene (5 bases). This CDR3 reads CASKKQATGANVLTF. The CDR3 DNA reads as TGTGCCAGCAAAAAACAGGCGACTGGGGCCAACGTCCTGACTTTC.